This T cell receptor beta chain appears in the sequencing data of a study of post-analysis software for immune sequencing data. The CDR3 sequence is 20 residues long. Germline-derived CDR1 and CDR2 are MNHEY and SVGAGI. The V gene end was trimmed by 2 bases and the J gene end by 0 bases; junction bases not matched to a gene: 14. General study findings and limits: The five TRBV segments detected at higher frequency in patients than in controls included TRBV5-6, TRBV5-1 and TRBV20-1.

Remarks on this clonotype: What it binds is unknown.

Sequencing libraries made from TCR beta cDNA carried unique molecular identifiers. Each CDR3 protein is one row after TCRdb ran MiXCR on the PCR reads. The repertoire consists of about 820,000 distinct CDR3 sequences, with around 53% occurring once and the leading ten covering over 4%. The receptor comes from a girl aged 10-17 years with multiple sclerosis. The chain uses TRBV6-5 and TRBJ2-3, with 10 bases that match TRBD2. The sequenced sample consisted of blood. The CDR3 DNA reads as TGTGCCAGCAGTTACGCTTCTAGCGGGAGCCCAACCACTAGCACAGATACGCAGTATTTT. Protein: CASSYASSGSPTTSTDTQYF.